This T cell receptor beta chain was recovered during a study of blood T cells in healthy people across ages. Regarding the study as a whole: With unsorted PBMCs, a conclusive comparison of naive versus antigen-experienced cells was not possible.

Through a sample-barcoded 5' primer and a J-beta primer mix, a second PCR was run for about 6 to 11 cycles. MiXCR, run by TCRdb on the 5' RACE reads, gives a single entry per CDR3 protein. The repertoire holds around 780,000 distinct CDR3 sequences, around 50% seen once, with roughly 25% in the top ten. In regard to this clonotype: Its antigen remains unknown.

Germline V gene lookup returns CDR1 MNHEY and CDR2 SVGAGI. Trimming left V 0 bases short and J 8 bases short, with 16 bases between. The CDR3 is made up of 16 amino acids. Input material: blood. This clonotype was obtained from a man aged 40-55 years in good health. The V call is TRBV6-5, the J call TRBJ1-4; no reliable D call. The CDR3 nucleotides read TGTGCCAGCAGTTACTCGACGGGCGGGTTAGGGGAAAAACTGTTTTTT. Protein sequence: CASSYSTGGLGEKLFF.